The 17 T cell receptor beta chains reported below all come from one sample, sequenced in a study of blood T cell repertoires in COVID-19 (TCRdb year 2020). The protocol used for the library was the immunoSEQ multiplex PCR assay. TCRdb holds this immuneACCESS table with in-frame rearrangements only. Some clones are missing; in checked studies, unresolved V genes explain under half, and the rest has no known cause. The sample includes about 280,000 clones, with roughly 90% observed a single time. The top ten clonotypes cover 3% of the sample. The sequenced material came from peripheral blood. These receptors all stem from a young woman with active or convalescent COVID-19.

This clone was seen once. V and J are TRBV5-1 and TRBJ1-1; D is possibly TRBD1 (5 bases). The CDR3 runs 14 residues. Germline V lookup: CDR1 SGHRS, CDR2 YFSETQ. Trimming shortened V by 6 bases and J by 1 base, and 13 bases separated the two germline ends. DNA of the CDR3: TGCGCCAGCACCCCCGGGGGGTGGAACACTGAAGCTTTCTTT. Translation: CASTPGGWNTEAFF.

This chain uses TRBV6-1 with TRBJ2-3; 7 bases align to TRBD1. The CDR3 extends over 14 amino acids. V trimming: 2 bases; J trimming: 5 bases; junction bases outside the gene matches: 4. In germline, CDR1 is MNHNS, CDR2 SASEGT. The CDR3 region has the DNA TGTGCCAGCAGTGAAATGAGACAGGGAGATACGCAGTATTTT. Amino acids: CASSEMRQGDTQYF.

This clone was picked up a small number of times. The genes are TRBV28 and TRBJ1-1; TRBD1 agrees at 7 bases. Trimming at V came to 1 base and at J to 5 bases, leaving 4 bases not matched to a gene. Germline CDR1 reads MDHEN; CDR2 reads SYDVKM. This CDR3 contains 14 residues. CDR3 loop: CASSLSGGPTEAFF. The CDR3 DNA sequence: TGTGCCAGCAGTTTATCAGGGGGGCCTACTGAAGCTTTCTTT. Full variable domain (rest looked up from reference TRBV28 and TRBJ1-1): DVKVTQSSRYLVKRTGEKVFLECVQDMDHENMFWYRQDPGLGLRLIYFSYDVKMKEKGDIPEGYSVSREKKERFSLILESASTNQTSMYLCASSLSGGPTEAFFGQGTRLTVV.

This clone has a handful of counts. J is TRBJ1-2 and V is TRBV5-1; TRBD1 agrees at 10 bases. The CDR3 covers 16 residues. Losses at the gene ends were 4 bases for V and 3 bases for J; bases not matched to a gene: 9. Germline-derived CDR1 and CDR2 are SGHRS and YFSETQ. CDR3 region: CASSPSWTGGDYGYTF. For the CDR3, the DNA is TGCGCCAGCAGCCCCTCCTGGACAGGGGGAGACTATGGCTACACCTTC. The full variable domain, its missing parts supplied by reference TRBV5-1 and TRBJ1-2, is KAGVTQTPRYLIKTRGQQVTLSCSPISGHRSVSWYQQTPGQGLQFLFEYFSETQRNKGNFPGRFSGRQFSNSRSEMNVSTLELGDSALYLCASSPSWTGGDYGYTFGSGTRLTVV.

CDR3 protein: CASSPRTSGGMQYF. For the CDR3, the DNA is TGTGCCAGCAGCCCGCGGACTAGCGGGGGAATGCAGTATTTT. The chain is built from TRBV9 and TRBJ2-3, with TRBD2 matching 13 bases. The CDR3 loop spans 14 amino acids. The V segment lost 4 bases and the J segment 11 bases; nucleotides outside the gene matches: 7. Germline V gene lookup returns CDR1 SGDLS and CDR2 YYNGEE. The full variable domain, completed using reference TRBV9 and TRBJ2-3, is DSGVTQTPKHLITATGQRVTLRCSPRSGDLSVYWYQQSLDQGLQFLIQYYNGEERAKGNILERFSAQQFPDLHSELNLSSLELGDSALYFCASSPRTSGGMQYFGPGTRLTVL.

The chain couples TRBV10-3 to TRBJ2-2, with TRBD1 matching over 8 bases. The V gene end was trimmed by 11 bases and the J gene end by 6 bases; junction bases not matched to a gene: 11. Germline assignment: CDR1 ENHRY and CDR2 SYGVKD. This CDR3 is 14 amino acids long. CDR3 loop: CAVGQGAIPGELFF. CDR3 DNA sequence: TGTGCCGTCGGTCAGGGGGCGATACCCGGGGAGCTGTTTTTT.

CDR3: CASSPRAGGQNEQFF. The DNA of the CDR3 is TGTGCCAGCAGTCCAAGAGCGGGGGGGCAGAATGAGCAGTTCTTC. This sequence joins TRBV6-2 or TRBV6-3 and TRBJ2-1; 10 bases are a match to TRBD2. The CDR3 totals 15 residues. Looked up from germline, CDR1 is MNHEY and CDR2 is SVGEGT. Trimming took 5 bases from V and 7 from J; bases not matched to a gene: 8.

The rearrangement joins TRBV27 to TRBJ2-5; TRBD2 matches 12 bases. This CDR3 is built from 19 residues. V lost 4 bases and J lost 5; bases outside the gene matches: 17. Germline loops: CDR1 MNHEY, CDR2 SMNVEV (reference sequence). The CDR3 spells CASSSQALAGGPPWETQYF. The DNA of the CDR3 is TGTGCCAGCAGTTCCCAAGCCCTAGCGGGGGGGCCACCTTGGGAGACCCAGTACTTC.

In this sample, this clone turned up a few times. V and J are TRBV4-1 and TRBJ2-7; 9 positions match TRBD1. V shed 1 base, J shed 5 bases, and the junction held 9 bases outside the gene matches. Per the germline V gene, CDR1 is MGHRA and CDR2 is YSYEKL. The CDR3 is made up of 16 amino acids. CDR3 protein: CASSQALGQGRHEQYF. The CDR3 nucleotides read TGCGCCAGCAGCCAAGCCCTTGGACAGGGGAGGCACGAGCAGTACTTC.

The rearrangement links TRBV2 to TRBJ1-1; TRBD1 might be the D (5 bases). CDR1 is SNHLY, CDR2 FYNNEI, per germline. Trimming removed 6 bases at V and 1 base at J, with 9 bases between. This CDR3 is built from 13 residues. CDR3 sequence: CASRTDRNTEAFF. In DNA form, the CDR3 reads TGTGCCAGCAGGACCGACAGGAACACTGAAGCTTTCTTT. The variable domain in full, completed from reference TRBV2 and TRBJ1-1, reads EPEVTQTPSHQVTQMGQEVILRCVPISNHLYFYWYRQILGQKVEFLVSFYNNEISEKSEIFDDQFSVERPDGSNFTLKIRSTKLEDSAMYFCASRTDRNTEAFFGQGTRLTVV.

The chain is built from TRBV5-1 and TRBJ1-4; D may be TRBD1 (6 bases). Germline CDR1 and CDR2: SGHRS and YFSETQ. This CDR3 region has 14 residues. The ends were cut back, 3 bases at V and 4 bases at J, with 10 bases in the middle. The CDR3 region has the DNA TGCGCCAGCAGCTCGGACAGCCTTAATGAAAAACTGTTTTTT. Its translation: CASSSDSLNEKLFF. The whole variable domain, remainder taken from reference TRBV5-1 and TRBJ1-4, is KAGVTQTPRYLIKTRGQQVTLSCSPISGHRSVSWYQQTPGQGLQFLFEYFSETQRNKGNFPGRFSGRQFSNSRSEMNVSTLELGDSALYLCASSSDSLNEKLFFGSGTQLSVL.

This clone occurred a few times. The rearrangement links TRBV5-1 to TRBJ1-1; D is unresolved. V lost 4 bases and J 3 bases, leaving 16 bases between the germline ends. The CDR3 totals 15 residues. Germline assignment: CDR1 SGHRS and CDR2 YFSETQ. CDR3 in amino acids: CASSASQAWDTEAFF. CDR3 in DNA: TGCGCCAGCAGCGCCTCTCAGGCCTGGGACACTGAAGCTTTCTTT.

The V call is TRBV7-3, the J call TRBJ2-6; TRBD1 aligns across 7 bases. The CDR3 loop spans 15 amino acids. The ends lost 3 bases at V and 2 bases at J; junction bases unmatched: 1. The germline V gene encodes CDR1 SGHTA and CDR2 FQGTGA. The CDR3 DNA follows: TGTGCCAGCAGCTTCGACAGGGCTGGGGCCAACGTCCTGACTTTC. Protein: CASSFDRAGANVLTF.

Here the CDR3 DNA reads TGTGCCAGCAGCAAGTCCCCAGTTAGAGAGTTGGGGCAGCTTACCAATTCACCCCTCCACTTT. This gives the protein CASSKSPVRELGQLTNSPLHF. This chain links TRBV21-1 with TRBJ1-6; whether TRBD1, the table's D call, matches the DNA was not checked. TRBV21-1 is classified as a pseudogene. This CDR3 spans 21 amino acids.

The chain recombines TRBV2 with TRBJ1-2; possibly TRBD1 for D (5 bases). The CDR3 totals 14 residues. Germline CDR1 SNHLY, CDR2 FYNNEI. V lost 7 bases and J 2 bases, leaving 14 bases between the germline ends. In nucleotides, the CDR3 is TGTGCCAGCATTGATGACAGACTCAACTATGGCTACACCTTC. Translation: CASIDDRLNYGYTF.

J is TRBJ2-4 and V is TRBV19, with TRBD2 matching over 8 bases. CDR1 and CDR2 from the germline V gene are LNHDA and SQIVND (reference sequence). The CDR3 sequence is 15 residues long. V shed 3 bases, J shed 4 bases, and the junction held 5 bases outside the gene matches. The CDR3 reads CASSISGTQKNIQYF. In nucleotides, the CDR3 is TGTGCCAGTAGTATTAGCGGGACACAAAAAAACATTCAGTACTTC.

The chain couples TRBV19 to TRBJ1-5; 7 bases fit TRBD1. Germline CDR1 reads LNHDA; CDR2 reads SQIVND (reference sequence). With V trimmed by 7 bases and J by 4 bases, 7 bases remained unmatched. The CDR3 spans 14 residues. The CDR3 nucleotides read TGTGCCAGTAAACTTAGACAGGGTAATCAGCCCCAGCATTTT. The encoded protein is CASKLRQGNQPQHF.